This T cell receptor beta chain was identified during a study of T cell responses to AZD1222 COVID-19 vaccine. General observations from the study: Spike-specific TCR breadth and depth were elevated following two AZD1222 doses. Seropositive at baseline were only a handful of AZD1222 recipients. Repertoires were obtained only post-peak T cell response.

Comments on this clone: The antigen is undetermined.

The CDR3 is 15 residues long. Germline CDR1 is SGHVS and CDR2 is FQNEAQ. The V end lost 3 bases, the J end lost 7 bases, and 15 bases lay between the germline ends. Pooled in the analysis were second doses at about 4 or about 12 weeks. Assay used: immunoSEQ multiplex PCR; TCRdb lists only in-frame clones, some missing. The profile shows around 140,000 clones, about 91% of them singletons. This receptor was identified in an adult who received the AZD1222 COVID-19 vaccine. The sequenced sample was peripheral blood, obtained 28 days after the second AZD1222 dose. The chain carries TRBV7-8 and TRBJ2-2; D gene unclear. In nucleotides, the CDR3 is TGTGCCAGCAGCTTGGGATCAAGGTCGATCGGGGAGCTGTTTTTT. It specifies CASSLGSRSIGELFF.